This T cell receptor beta chain was documented in a study of cytomegalovirus exposure and HLA in healthy donors. After removal of 5 bases from V and 7 bases from J, the junction contained 8 bases not matched to a gene. The CDR3 runs 14 residues. Germline V gene lookup returns CDR1 MDHEN and CDR2 SYDVKM. General study points: In vitro, three CMV-associated chains proved specific for CMV antigens. While the bulk of TCR sequences proved rare, some public TCRs turned up in many donors. Association with HLA alleles at 0.05 false discovery rate was found for 16,951 TCR beta sequences in a later analysis. Accurate HLA-A and HLA-B prediction from TCR beta sequences was reported for most subjects.

Primers included in the PCR were 60 Vbeta and 13 Jbeta primers. Profiling relied on immunoSEQ multiplex PCR, and the TCRdb table lists in-frame clones only, not all of them. Of around 150,000 clones listed, 55% to 70% are singletons. On this clone: Its antigen is unidentified.

V and J are TRBV28 and TRBJ2-3, with 8 bases fitting TRBD2. Source material: PBMCs. The receptor's source is a woman aged 25 to 45 in good health and CMV-seropositive. This CDR3 reads CASSPTGGPNTQYF. The CDR3 DNA is TGTGCCAGCAGTCCCACGGGGGGGCCTAATACGCAGTATTTT.